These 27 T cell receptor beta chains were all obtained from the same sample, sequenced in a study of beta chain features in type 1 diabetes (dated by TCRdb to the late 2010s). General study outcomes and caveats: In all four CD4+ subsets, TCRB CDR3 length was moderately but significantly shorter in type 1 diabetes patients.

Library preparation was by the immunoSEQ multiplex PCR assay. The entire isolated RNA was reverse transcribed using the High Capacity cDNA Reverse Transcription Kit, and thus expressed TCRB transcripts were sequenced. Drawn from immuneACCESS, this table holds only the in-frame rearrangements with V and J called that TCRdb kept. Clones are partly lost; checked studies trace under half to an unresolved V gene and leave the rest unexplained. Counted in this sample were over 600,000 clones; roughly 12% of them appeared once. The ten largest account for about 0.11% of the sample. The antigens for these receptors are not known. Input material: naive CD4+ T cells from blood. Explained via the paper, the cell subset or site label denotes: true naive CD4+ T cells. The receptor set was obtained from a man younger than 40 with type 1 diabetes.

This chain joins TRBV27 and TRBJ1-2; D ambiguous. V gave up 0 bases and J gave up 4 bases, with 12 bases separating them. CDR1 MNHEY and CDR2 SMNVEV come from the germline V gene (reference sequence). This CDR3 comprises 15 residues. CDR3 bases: TGTGCCAGCAGTTTATCCCCCCAGCCGCTCTATGGCTACACCTTC. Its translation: CASSLSPQPLYGYTF.

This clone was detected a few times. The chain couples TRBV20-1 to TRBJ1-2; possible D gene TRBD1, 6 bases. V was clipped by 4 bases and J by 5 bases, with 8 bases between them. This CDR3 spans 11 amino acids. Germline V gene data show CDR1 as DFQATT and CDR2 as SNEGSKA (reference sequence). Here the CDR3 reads CSATGTYGYTF. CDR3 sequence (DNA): TGCAGTGCTACCGGGACATATGGCTACACCTTC.

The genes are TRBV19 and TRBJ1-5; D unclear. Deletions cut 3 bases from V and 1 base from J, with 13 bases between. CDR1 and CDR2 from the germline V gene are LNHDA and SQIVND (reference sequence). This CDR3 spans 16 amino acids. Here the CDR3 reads CASSMVGELSNQPQHF. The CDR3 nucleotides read TGTGCCAGTAGTATGGTCGGGGAACTGAGCAATCAGCCCCAGCATTTT.

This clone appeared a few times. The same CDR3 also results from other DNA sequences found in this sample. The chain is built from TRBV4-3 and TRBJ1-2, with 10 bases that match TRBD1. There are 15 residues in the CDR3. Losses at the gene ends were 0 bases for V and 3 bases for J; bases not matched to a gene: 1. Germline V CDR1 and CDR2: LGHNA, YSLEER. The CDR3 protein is CASSQEDRGYYGYTF. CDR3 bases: TGCGCCAGCAGCCAAGAGGACAGGGGGTACTATGGCTACACCTTC.

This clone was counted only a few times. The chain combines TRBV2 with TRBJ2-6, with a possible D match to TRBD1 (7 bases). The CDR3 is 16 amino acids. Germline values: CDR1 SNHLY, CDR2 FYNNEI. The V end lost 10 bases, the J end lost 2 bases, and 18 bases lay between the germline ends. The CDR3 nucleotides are TGTGCCAACGAGTATGGAGGGGGCACTGGGGCCAACGTCCTGACTTTC. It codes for CANEYGGGTGANVLTF.

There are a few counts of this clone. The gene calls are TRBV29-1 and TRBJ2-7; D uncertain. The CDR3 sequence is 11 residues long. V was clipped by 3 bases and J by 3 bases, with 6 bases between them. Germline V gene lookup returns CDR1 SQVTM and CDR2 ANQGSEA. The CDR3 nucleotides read TGCAGCGTTGATTATCTCTACGAGCAGTACTTC. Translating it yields CSVDYLYEQYF.

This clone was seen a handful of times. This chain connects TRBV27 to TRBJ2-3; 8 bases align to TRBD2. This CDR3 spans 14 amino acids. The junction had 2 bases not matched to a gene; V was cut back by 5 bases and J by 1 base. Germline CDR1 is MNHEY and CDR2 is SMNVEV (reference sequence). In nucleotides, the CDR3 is TGTGCCAGCAGTCATAGCGGGGGCACAGATACGCAGTATTTT. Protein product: CASSHSGGTDTQYF.

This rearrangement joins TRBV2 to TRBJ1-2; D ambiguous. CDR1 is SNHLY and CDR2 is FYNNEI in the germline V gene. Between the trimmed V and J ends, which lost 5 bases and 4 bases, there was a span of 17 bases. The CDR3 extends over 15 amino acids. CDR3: CASSREHRASYGYTF. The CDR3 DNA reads TGTGCCAGCAGTCGAGAACACAGAGCCTCCTATGGCTACACCTTC.

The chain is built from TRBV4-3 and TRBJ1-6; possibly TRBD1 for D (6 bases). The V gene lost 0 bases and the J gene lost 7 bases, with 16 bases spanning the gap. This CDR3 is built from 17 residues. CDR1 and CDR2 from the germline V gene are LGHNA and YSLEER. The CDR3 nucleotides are TGCGCCAGCAGCCAAGATTGGGGGGCGGTGGGCAATTCACCCCTCCACTTT. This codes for CASSQDWGAVGNSPLHF.

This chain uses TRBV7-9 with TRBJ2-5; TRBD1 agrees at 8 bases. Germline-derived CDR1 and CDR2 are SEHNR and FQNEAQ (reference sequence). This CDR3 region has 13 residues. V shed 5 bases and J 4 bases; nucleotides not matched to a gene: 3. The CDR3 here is CASSDDRGETQYF. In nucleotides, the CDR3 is TGTGCCAGCAGCGATGACAGGGGAGAGACCCAGTACTTC. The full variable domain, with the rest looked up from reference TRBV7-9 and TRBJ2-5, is DTGVSQNPRHKITKRGQNVTFRCDPISEHNRLYWYRQTLGQGPEFLTYFQNEAQLEKSRLLSDRFSAERPKGSFSTLEIQRTEQGDSAMYLCASSDDRGETQYFGPGTRLLVL.

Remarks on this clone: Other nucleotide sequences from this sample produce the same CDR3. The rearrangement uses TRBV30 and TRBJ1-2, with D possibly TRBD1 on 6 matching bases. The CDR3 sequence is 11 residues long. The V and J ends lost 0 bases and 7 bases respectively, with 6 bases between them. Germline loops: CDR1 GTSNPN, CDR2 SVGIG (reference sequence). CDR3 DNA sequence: TGTGCCTGGAGTGTACAGGGTGGCTACACCTTC. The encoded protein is CAWSVQGGYTF. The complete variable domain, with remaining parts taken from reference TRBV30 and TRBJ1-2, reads SQTIHQWPATLVQPVGSPLSLECTVEGTSNPNLYWYRQAAGRGLQLLFYSVGIGQISSEVPQNLSASRPQDRQFILSSKKLLLSDSGFYLCAWSVQGGYTFGSGTRLTVV.

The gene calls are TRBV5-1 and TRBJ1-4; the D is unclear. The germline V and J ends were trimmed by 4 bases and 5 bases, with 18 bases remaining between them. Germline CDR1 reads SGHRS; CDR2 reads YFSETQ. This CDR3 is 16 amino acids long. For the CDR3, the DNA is TGCGCCAGCAGCCCCGGTTCGTCGAGGGAGAATGAAAAACTGTTTTTT. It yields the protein CASSPGSSRENEKLFF.

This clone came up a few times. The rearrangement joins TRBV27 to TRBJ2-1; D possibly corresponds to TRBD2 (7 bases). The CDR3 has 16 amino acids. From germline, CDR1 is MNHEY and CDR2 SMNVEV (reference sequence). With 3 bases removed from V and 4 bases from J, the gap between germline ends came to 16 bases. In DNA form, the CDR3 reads TGTGCCAGCAGTTTGGGTTCGGGGGGCTCGTACAATGAGCAGTTCTTC. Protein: CASSLGSGGSYNEQFF.

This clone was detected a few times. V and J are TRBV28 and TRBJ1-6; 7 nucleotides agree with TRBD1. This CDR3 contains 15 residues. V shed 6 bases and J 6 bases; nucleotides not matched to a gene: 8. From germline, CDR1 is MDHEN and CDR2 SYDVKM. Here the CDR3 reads CASRSTGDLNSPLHF. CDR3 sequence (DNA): TGTGCCAGCAGGTCTACAGGGGATCTTAATTCACCCCTCCACTTT.

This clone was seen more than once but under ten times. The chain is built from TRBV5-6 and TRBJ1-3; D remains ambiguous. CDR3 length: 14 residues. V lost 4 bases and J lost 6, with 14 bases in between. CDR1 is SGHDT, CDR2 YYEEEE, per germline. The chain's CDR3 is CASSPRTYLNTIYF. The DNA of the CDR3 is TGTGCCAGCAGCCCTAGGACGTATCTAAACACCATATATTTT.

The CDR3 bases are TGTGCCAGCTCACAAACAGGGGTCTACAATGAGCAGTTCTTC. It encodes CASSQTGVYNEQFF. The V and J genes are TRBV18 and TRBJ2-1, with 7 bases aligning to TRBD1. Germline assignment: CDR1 KGHSH and CDR2 LQKENI. J was trimmed by 3 bases and V by 4 bases; bases with no gene match: 3. CDR3 length: 14 amino acids.

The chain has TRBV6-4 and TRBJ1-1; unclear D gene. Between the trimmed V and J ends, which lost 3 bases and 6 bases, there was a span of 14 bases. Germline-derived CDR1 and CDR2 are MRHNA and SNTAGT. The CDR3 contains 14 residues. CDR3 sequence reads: CASSERAGRPEAFF. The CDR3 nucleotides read TGTGCCAGCAGTGAGAGGGCAGGCAGGCCTGAAGCTTTCTTT.

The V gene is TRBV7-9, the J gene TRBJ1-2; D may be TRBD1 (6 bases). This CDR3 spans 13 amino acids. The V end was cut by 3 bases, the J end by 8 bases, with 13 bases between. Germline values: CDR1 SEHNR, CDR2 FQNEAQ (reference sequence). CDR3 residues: CASSFSQGRGYTF. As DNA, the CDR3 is TGTGCCAGCAGCTTCTCCCAGGGGCGAGGCTACACCTTC.

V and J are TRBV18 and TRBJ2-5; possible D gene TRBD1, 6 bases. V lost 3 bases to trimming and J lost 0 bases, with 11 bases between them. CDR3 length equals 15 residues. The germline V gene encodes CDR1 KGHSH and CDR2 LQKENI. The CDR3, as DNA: TGTGCCAGCTCACCCACAACAGGGAACCAAGAGACCCAGTACTTC. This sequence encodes CASSPTTGNQETQYF.

CDR3 DNA: TGTGCCAGCAGCGTAGGCGAGGAGCGCGAGCAGTTCTTC. Protein product: CASSVGEEREQFF. This chain uses TRBV9 with TRBJ2-1; the D is unclear. CDR1 is SGDLS, CDR2 YYNGEE, per germline. V lost 0 bases and J 10 bases, leaving 11 bases between the germline ends. There are 13 residues in the CDR3.

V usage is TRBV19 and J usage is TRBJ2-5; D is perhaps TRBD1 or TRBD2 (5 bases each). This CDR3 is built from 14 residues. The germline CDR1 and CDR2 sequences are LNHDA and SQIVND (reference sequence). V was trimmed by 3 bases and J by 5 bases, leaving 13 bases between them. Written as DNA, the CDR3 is TGTGCCAGTAGTATGGGGACGCTGTGGGAGACCCAGTACTTC. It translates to CASSMGTLWETQYF.

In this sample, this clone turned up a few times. The CDR3 DNA follows: TGTGCCAGCAGTAGCGGTGGACTAGACACAGATACGCAGTATTTT. Amino acid sequence: CASSSGGLDTDTQYF. V and J are TRBV7-3 and TRBJ2-3, with 7 bases identical to TRBD2. The CDR3 is made up of 15 amino acids. Germline V gene data show CDR1 as SGHTA and CDR2 as FQGTGA. Trimming took 6 bases from V and 2 from J; bases not matched to a gene: 8.

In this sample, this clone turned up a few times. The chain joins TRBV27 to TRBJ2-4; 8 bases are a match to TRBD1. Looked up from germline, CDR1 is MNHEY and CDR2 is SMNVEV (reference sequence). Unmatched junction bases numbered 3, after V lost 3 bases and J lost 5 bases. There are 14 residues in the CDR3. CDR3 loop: CASSLLTGENIQYF. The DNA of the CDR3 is TGTGCCAGCAGTTTGCTGACAGGGGAAAACATTCAGTACTTC.

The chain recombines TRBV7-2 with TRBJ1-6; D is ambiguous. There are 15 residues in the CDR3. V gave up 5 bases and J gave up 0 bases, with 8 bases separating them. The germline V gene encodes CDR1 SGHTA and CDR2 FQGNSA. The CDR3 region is CASSPASSYNSPLHF. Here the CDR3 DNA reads TGTGCCAGCAGCCCTGCGAGCTCCTATAATTCACCCCTCCACTTT.

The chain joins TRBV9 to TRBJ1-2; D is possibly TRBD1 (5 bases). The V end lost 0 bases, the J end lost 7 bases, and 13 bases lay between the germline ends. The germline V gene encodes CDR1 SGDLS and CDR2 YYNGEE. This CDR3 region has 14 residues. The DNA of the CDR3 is TGTGCCAGCAGCGTAGCTCAGGACATTAGTGGCTACACCTTC. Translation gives CASSVAQDISGYTF.

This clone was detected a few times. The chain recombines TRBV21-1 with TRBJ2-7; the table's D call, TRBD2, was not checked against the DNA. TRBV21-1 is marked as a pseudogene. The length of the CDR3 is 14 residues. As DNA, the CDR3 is TGTGCCAGCATCGCGGACGGAGGATCCTACGAGCAGTACTTC. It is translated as CASIADGGSYEQYF.

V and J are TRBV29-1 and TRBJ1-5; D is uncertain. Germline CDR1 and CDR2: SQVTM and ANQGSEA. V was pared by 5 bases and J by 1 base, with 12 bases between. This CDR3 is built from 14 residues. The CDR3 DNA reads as TGCAGCGTTAGCGGGTCGAGGAGCAATCAGCCCCAGCATTTT. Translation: CSVSGSRSNQPQHF. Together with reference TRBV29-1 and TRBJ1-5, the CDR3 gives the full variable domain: SAVISQKPSRDICQRGTSLTIQCQVDSQVTMMFWYRQQPGQSLTLIATANQGSEATYESGFVIDKFPISRPNLTFSTLTVSNMSPEDSSIYLCSVSGSRSNQPQHFGDGTRLSIL.